The TCR beta chain under discussion was sequenced for a study of shared clonotypes between healthy human individuals (dated by TCRdb to the early 2020s). About the study as a whole: A couple of women and three men aged 18 to 49 years were included in the cohort. Each donor's leukapheresis produced roughly between roughly 0.85 and 9.5 billion PBMCs. For each donor, CD4 naive and CD4 memory were each given three plates, CD8 naive was given two plates, and CD8 memory was given one plate. Libraries were prepared and TCR repertoires were sequenced by different laboratories using diverse techniques, in order to increase sequencing depth and limit assay-specific biases. To estimate repertoire size and how much clonotypes are shared between individuals, the study performed deep sequencing of blood TCR repertoires from about five healthy adults. Points the paper makes about the study in general: Compared with non-shared clonotypes, the clonotypes found in all four sorted-subset donors had higher generation probabilities. Pairwise subsampling led to the expectation that sequencing depth would affect the degree of clonotype sharing among donors. Sampling was restricted to blood, and TCR repertoires in tissue are likely to differ from TCR repertoires in blood. Rarefaction of sorted-subset datasets indicated incomplete sequencing despite the large sequencing depth. Sharing across a few donors was observed for approximately 4.6% of naive CD4, about 4% of naive CD8, about 2.3% of memory CD4, and 0.4% of memory CD8 clonotypes. Naive subsets generally had larger estimated clonotype richness than memory subsets did. Because the study included only a small number of donors, the genetic and exposure-history diversity represented was limited.

The donors were healthy, HIV-negative adults who had no recently reported acute infections or vaccinations. Every donor was a Caucasian adult living in Nashville, Tennessee, USA. CD8 memory samples combined magnetically selected CD45RO+ cells with CCR7-negative CD45RA+ effector memory (TemRA) cells. Blood was obtained by leukapheresis, after which PBMCs were separated by Ficoll-Histopaque density gradient centrifugation and cryopreserved in liquid nitrogen vapor phase. Purity and quantity of every magnetically sorted T cell population were checked by analytical flow cytometry. Genomic DNA was isolated from every sorted fraction and measured by UV absorbance on a Nanodrop 2000c. On this clone: Its antigen specificity is not known. No base qualities exist here, and no much larger clone lies one base off it.

Taken from cysteine to phenylalanine, the CDR3 has 13 residues. Only CDR3 DNA remains: 39 bases, in frame from the first base. Per the germline V gene, SGDLS is the CDR1 and YYNGEE is the CDR2. The trim is 3 bases for V and 6 bases for J, with a gap of 7 bases between the germline ends. Using the deep immunoSEQ assay, multiplex PCR amplified TCR CDR3 regions from genomic DNA. Genomic DNA extracted from each cell subset was distributed evenly over all wells of several immunoSEQ 96-well plates, and each plate served as one replicate. For sorted subsets, roughly 200 ng of genomic DNA, equivalent to 25,000 to 35,000 T cell genomes, went into each replicate PCR. Purified libraries were measured with a Qubit 3.0 fluorometer, size-checked on a Bioanalyzer 2100, and measured again with the KAPA Library Quantification kit. A separate single-read 150-cycle Illumina NextSeq 550 flow cell was used to sequence each immunoSEQ 96-well plate. In the original analysis: Because only junctional sequences without quality scores were contained in the immunoSEQ output, filtering matching that applied to full-length reads could not be performed. To assign V/J genes and CDR3, sequences were annotated using PyIR, a Python wrapper for IgBLAST v1.9, with IMGT germline references. Reads were filtered out if the reads had weak V/J assignments (E-value above 1e-6), no CDR3, stop codons, out-of-frame junctions, or ambiguous translated residues. A V3J clonotype was defined by an identical inferred V gene, J gene, and CDR3 amino acid sequence. Percentage overlap between repertoires was computed as shared unique clonotypes divided by the size of the smaller repertoire. RTK rarefaction, the Chao1 estimator, and Recon v2.1 estimates of unobserved clonotypes were used to assess repertoire richness. OLGA was used to compute generation probabilities for all TCRbeta clonotypes that the gDNA method yielded from a few donors. TCRdb obtained this table from immuneACCESS and retained in-frame rearrangements with V and J assigned. These tables miss some clones; where compared with another copy, unresolved V genes account for less than half of the shortfall, and the remainder is unexplained. V and J calls and clone size are given by that table; D and trimming were obtained from the DNA. Present in this sample are approximately 120,000 clones, more than 65% of which were seen just once. 24% of the sample is taken by the ten largest.

The chain is encoded by TRBV9 joined to TRBJ1-6; TRBD1 is possibly the D segment (6 matching bases). The sequence derives from a woman in her twenties or thirties in good health. The sample taken for sequencing was memory CD8+ T cells sorted from blood. The cell subset or site tag for this specimen amounts to: CD45RO+ cells pooled with CCR7-negative TemRA cells. The CDR3 reads CASSGDTNSPLHF. The DNA sequence is given as TGTGCCAGCAGCGGGGACACTAATTCACCCCTCCACTTT. Supplemented by the reference TRBV9 and TRBJ1-6 proteins around the CDR3, the complete variable domain is DSGVTQTPKHLITATGQRVTLRCSPRSGDLSVYWYQQSLDQGLQFLIQYYNGEERAKGNILERFSAQQFPDLHSELNLSSLELGDSALYFCASSGDTNSPLHFGNGTRLTVT.